The 8 T cell receptor beta chains in this list originate from one sample, sequenced in a study of Graves' ophthalmopathy and Graves' hyperthyroidism (dated by TCRdb to 2017 to 2018). Sequencing was carried out with an Illumina HiSeq 2000. For repertoire sequencing, TCR beta CDR3 regions were amplified from RNA transcripts. A first-round RT-PCR used HTBI primers with the Qiagen OneStep RT-PCR kit, followed by a second-round multiplex PCR, size selection and purification. The public reads were run again by TCRdb, first through fastp at Q25 and then through MiXCR, and only productive beta chains were kept. CDR3 protein duplicates are merged, each entry listing the most common genes and DNA. The sample table holds 170,000 or so distinct CDR3 sequences, of which 30% to 45% were seen once. The ten top clones hold roughly 5.8% of the sample. The specimen was peripheral blood. Receptors originate from a woman aged 40 to 55 with Graves' ophthalmopathy. Donor details come from another sample of the same person, matched by shared clones.

V usage is TRBV12-3 or TRBV12-4 and J usage is TRBJ1-2; 8 nucleotides agree with TRBD1. The junction had 4 bases not matched to a gene; V was cut back by 6 bases and J by 4 bases. This CDR3 is built from 13 residues. This CDR3 reads CASSWTGRYGYTF. The CDR3 nucleotides read TGTGCCAGCAGCTGGACAGGGCGCTATGGCTACACCTTC.

This chain joins TRBV24-1 and TRBJ2-7, with a tentative D call TRBD1 (6 bases). This CDR3 comprises 15 residues. The V end was cut by 4 bases, the J end by 4 bases, with 16 bases between. Germline CDR1 KGHDR, CDR2 SFDVKD. CDR3 in amino acids: CATSEAGTPYYEQYF. The CDR3 DNA reads TGTGCCACCAGTGAAGCCGGGACACCCTATTACGAGCAGTACTTC.

This clonotype was recorded many times. The chain combines TRBV30 with TRBJ1-2, with unresolved D. The germline CDR1 and CDR2 sequences are GTSNPN and SVGIG (reference sequence). The V gene lost 0 bases and the J gene lost 0 bases, with 5 bases spanning the gap. The CDR3 runs 13 residues. The CDR3 is CAWSVGANYGYTF. The CDR3 bases are TGTGCCTGGAGTGTAGGAGCTAACTATGGCTACACCTTC.

This clonotype came up many times. The chain links TRBV30 to TRBJ2-2; D gene ambiguous. Deletions cut 2 bases from V and 1 base from J, with 5 bases between. Germline V CDR1 and CDR2: GTSNPN, SVGIG (reference sequence). The CDR3 totals 13 residues. CDR3 DNA: TGTGCCTGGAGTTGGGGGAACACCGGGGAGCTGTTTTTT. Its translation: CAWSWGNTGELFF. The full variable domain, with the rest looked up from reference TRBV30 and TRBJ2-2, is SQTIHQWPATLVQPVGSPLSLECTVEGTSNPNLYWYRQAAGRGLQLLFYSVGIGQISSEVPQNLSASRPQDRQFILSSKKLLLSDSGFYLCAWSWGNTGELFFGEGSRLTVL.

V is TRBV30 and J is TRBJ1-5; D is perhaps TRBD1 (5 bases). Per germline, CDR1 GTSNPN and CDR2 SVGIG (reference sequence). Trimming stripped 3 bases from V and 5 bases from J, with 14 bases between. The CDR3 contains 14 residues. CDR3 sequence (DNA): TGTGCCTGGAGACCTGGGGGGACCGATCAGCCCCAGCATTTT. Translation: CAWRPGGTDQPQHF.

This clonotype was seen repeatedly, ten times or more. The CDR3 here is CASSPQMGLRSSYEQYF. CDR3 coding DNA: TGCGCCAGCAGCCCCCAAATGGGACTGCGCTCCTCCTACGAGCAGTACTTC. The chain joins TRBV4-1 to TRBJ2-7; maybe TRBD2 (6 bases). The CDR3 consists of 17 residues. The V end was cut by 4 bases, the J end by 0 bases, with 19 bases between. Germline V gene sequence: CDR1 MGHRA, CDR2 YSYEKL.

This clonotype was detected many times. The chain uses TRBV20-1 and TRBJ2-5; 12 bases line up with TRBD2. V was clipped by 0 bases and J by 1 base; unmatched bases: 9. There are 18 residues in the CDR3. Germline CDR1 and CDR2: DFQATT and SNEGSKA (reference sequence). The CDR3 DNA reads TGCAGTGCTAGAGATCCACGACTAGCGGGGGCATCCCAAGAGACCCAGTACTTC. Its translation: CSARDPRLAGASQETQYF.

The rearrangement links TRBV30 to TRBJ2-2; maybe TRBD1 (5 bases). The length of the CDR3 is 13 residues. Trimming removed 2 bases from V and 3 bases from J, with 7 bases in between. Germline CDR1 and CDR2: GTSNPN and SVGIG (reference sequence). The CDR3, as DNA: TGTGCCTGGAGTTTGACAGACACCGGGGAGCTGTTTTTT. This encodes CAWSLTDTGELFF.